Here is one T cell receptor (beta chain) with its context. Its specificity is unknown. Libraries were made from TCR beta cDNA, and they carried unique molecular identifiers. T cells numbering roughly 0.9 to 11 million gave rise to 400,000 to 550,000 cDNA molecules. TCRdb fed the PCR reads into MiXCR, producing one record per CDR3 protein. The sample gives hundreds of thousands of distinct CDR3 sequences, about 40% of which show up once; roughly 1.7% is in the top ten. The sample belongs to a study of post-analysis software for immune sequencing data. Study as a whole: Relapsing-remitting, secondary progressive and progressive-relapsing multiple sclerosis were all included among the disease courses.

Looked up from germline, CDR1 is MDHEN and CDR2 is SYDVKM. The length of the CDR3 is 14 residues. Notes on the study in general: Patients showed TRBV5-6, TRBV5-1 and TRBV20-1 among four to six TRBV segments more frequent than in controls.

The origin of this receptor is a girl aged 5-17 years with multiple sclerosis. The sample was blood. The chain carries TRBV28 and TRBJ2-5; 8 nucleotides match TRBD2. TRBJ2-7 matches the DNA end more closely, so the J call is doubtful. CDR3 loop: CASSPQREIHEQYF. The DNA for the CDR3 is TGTGCCAGCAGTCCTCAGCGGGAGATCCACGAGCAGTACTTC.